The 10 T cell receptor beta chains in this list originate from one sample, sequenced in a study of shared clonotypes between healthy human individuals (dated by TCRdb to about 2020). Receptor amplification or capture employed the immunoSEQ multiplex PCR assay. As stored in TCRdb, this immuneACCESS dataset retains in-frame rearrangements with V and J assigned. A fraction of the clones does not appear; measured against another copy, unresolved V genes explain less than half of the discrepancy, and the remainder lacks a known reason. A total of fewer than 400,000 clones appear in this sample, about 74% of them only once. The ten largest clones take up 10% of the sample. The specimen sequenced was memory CD4+ T cells sorted from blood. The cell subset or site label, as the study defines it: CD45RA-negative fraction. These TCRs come from a man aged 30 to 39 in good health.

The CDR3 DNA sequence: TGTGCCAGCTCACGGGGACAGGGTACTGAAGCTTTCTTT. Translating gives CASSRGQGTEAFF. The rearrangement joins TRBV18 to TRBJ1-1; 9 nucleotides agree with TRBD1. Germline V lookup: CDR1 KGHSH, CDR2 LQKENI. The ends lost 4 bases at V and 5 bases at J; junction bases unmatched: 2. The CDR3 totals 13 residues.

This clone occurred a few times. The V gene is TRBV19, the J gene TRBJ2-4, with D perhaps TRBD2 (7 bases). The CDR3 contains 14 residues. Deletions cut 10 bases from V and 7 bases from J, with 20 bases between. Germline CDR1 reads LNHDA; CDR2 reads SQIVND (reference sequence). CDR3 nucleotides: TGTGCCACCTCTCGGGCGGGGGCAAGTAACATTCAGTACTTC. Translating gives CATSRAGASNIQYF.

The chain links TRBV7-2 to TRBJ2-1; a weak D match, TRBD2 (6 bases). The germline gives CDR1 SGHTA, CDR2 FQGNSA. The CDR3 spans 15 residues. V gave up 0 bases and J gave up 6 bases, with 12 bases separating them. The CDR3 nucleotides are TGTGCCAGCAGCTTAGCGGTGGGAGGAAGCAATGAGCAGTTCTTC. Translating gives CASSLAVGGSNEQFF.

This chain connects TRBV27 to TRBJ2-6, with 7 bases aligning to TRBD1. V lost 9 bases, J lost 2 bases, and 16 bases stayed unmatched. The CDR3 totals 18 residues. Germline loops: CDR1 MNHEY, CDR2 SMNVEV (reference sequence). The CDR3, as DNA: TGTGCCAGTACTCATGACAGGGTTGGGGCAGCTGGGGCCAACGTCCTGACTTTC. It encodes CASTHDRVGAAGANVLTF.

This chain uses TRBV11-2 with TRBJ1-2; no reliable D call. The germline V and J ends were trimmed by 2 bases and 8 bases, with 12 bases remaining between them. Germline CDR1 and CDR2: SGHAT and FQNNGV. This CDR3 region has 13 residues. The DNA of the CDR3 is TGTGCCAGCAGCTTAAGTCCTGACGCGGGCTACACCTTC. This gives the protein CASSLSPDAGYTF.

A remark on this clone: The sample carries other DNA sequences with the same CDR3. The chain combines TRBV10-2 with TRBJ2-7, with no clear D. The CDR3 runs 15 residues. From germline, CDR1 is WSHSY and CDR2 SAAADI. Trimming left V 4 bases short and J 1 base short, with 14 bases between. CDR3 loop: CASSAFGLGSYEQYF. CDR3 in DNA: TGCGCCAGCAGTGCGTTCGGCCTAGGGTCCTACGAGCAGTACTTC.

This sequence joins TRBV28 and TRBJ2-6, with 11 positions matching TRBD1. CDR1 is MDHEN, CDR2 SYDVKM, per germline. Germline trimming cut 8 bases from V and 2 bases from J; bases unmatched to any gene: 14. The CDR3 has 19 amino acids. As DNA, the CDR3 is TGTGCCAGCCGGCCCTTGGGGGCGGGACAGGGGGCTGGGGCCAACGTCCTGACTTTC. Translated: CASRPLGAGQGAGANVLTF.

The chain is built from TRBV5-1 and TRBJ2-7, with a possible D match to TRBD2 (6 bases). Germline V gene lookup returns CDR1 SGHRS and CDR2 YFSETQ. The CDR3 totals 14 residues. Trimming took 4 bases from V and 2 from J, leaving 13 bases between them. CDR3 coding DNA: TGCGCCAGCAGCCGAACGGGACTGCCCTACGAGCAGTACTTC. It translates to CASSRTGLPYEQYF.

This clone occurred many times. This chain uses TRBV11-2 with TRBJ1-5, with D maybe TRBD1 (5 bases). Trimming stripped 0 bases from V and 2 bases from J, with 17 bases between. The V gene's germline CDR1 is SGHAT and CDR2 FQNNGV. This CDR3 contains 18 residues. The CDR3 nucleotides are TGTGCCAGCAGCTTAGATATGACGGGGGGGGTAGGCAATCAGCCCCAGCATTTT. Its translation: CASSLDMTGGVGNQPQHF.

The chain employs TRBV5-4 and TRBJ2-2; 8 bases map to TRBD2. After removal of 4 bases from V and 7 bases from J, the junction contained 15 bases not matched to a gene. The CDR3 length is 17 residues. CDR1 is SGHNT, CDR2 YYREEE, per germline (reference sequence). CDR3 nucleotide sequence: TGTGCCAGCAGCCGGAAGGCGGGAGGAGTCCTGATCGGGGAGCTGTTTTTT. It yields the protein CASSRKAGGVLIGELFF.